The entry below describes one T cell receptor beta chain. Its antigen is unidentified. These data come from a study of cytomegalovirus exposure and HLA in healthy donors. V dropped 0 bases and J dropped 4 bases, with 8 bases sitting between them. This CDR3 has 13 residues. Germline V lookup: CDR1 SGHRS, CDR2 YFSETQ. Points from the study as a whole: Within an earlier analysis, most TCR beta V segments proved productive either about 90% or about 30% of the time. No immune exposure information besides CMV serostatus was available.

Researchers ran the PCR with 60 Vbeta and 13 Jbeta primers. The repertoire was sequenced with immunoSEQ multiplex PCR; TCRdb's copy has only in-frame clones and lacks some. The profile shows around 100,000 clones, around 83% of them singletons. This chain joins TRBV5-1 and TRBJ2-7; the D gene is possibly TRBD1 (5 bases). Source material: PBMCs. This receptor was obtained from a woman in her late teens or twenties in good health and CMV-seronegative. CDR3 DNA sequence: TGCGCCAGCAGCTTGGCAAGGGGTTACGAGCAGTACTTC. It yields the protein CASSLARGYEQYF.